This TCR beta chain was sequenced during a study of graft-versus-host responses after intestinal transplantation. TCRdb's copy holds only in-frame clones and misses some; the assay was immunoSEQ multiplex PCR. The sample includes around 97,000 clones, over 80% of them seen just once. Of note for this clone: Its antigen is not known.

CDR1 and CDR2 from the germline V gene are SGDLS and YYNGEE. The V end was cut by 4 bases, the J end by 5 bases, with 13 bases between. The CDR3 contains 13 residues. The rearrangement joins TRBV9 to TRBJ2-7; D unresolved. Sample: unstimulated CD8+ T cells sorted from spleen or lymph node cells, taken before intestinal transplant. This receptor was obtained from a human donor who received an intestinal transplant. DNA of the CDR3: TGTGCCAGCAGCCCAGCCCCGGGTAACGAGCAGTACTTC. Amino acid sequence: CASSPAPGNEQYF.